This is a list of T cell receptor beta chains from one sample in a study of blood T cells in healthy people across ages. TCRdb analysed the 5' RACE reads with MiXCR anew, one entry per CDR3 protein. The repertoire has some 1.5 million distinct CDR3 sequences, approximately 30% of them found once; the top ten carry less than 9.5%. What was sequenced was blood. Receptors originate from a woman aged 25 to 45 in good health. The CDR3 runs from the conserved cysteine through the conserved F or W. A D gene is named only where the DNA matches it firmly. The size entry is marked missing in some rows and otherwise reads once, few, many or a size class.

d_gene: -
v_gene: TRBV12-3/TRBV12-4
abundance: -
j_gene: TRBJ2-3
len: 12
CDR3aa: CASRLRTDMQYF
CDR3nt: TGTGCCAGCAGACTGCGAACAGATATGCAATATTTT

d_gene: TRBD2
v_gene: TRBV2
abundance: -
j_gene: TRBJ2-5
len: 14
CDR3aa: CASSERAGAETQYF
CDR3nt: TGTGCCAGCAGTGAACGAGCGGGGGCGGAGACCCAGTACTTC

d_gene: -
v_gene: TRBV27
abundance: few
j_gene: TRBJ1-5
len: 12
CDR3aa: CASSFGGQPRHF
CDR3nt: TGTGCCAGCAGTTTCGGAGGTCAGCCCCGGCATTTT

d_gene: TRBD1
v_gene: TRBV6-2/TRBV6-3
abundance: many
j_gene: TRBJ1-2
len: 13
CDR3aa: CASSGQGTHGYTF
CDR3nt: TGTGCCAGCAGTGGACAGGGGACTCATGGCTACACCTTC

d_gene: -
v_gene: TRBV5-1
abundance: few
j_gene: TRBJ2-3
len: 14
CDR3aa: CASRQRPGTDTQYF
CDR3nt: TGCGCCAGCAGACAGAGGCCCGGCACAGATACGCAGTATTTT

d_gene: TRBD1
v_gene: TRBV24-1
abundance: -
j_gene: TRBJ2-5
len: 13
CDR3aa: CATSDRASHEQYF
CDR3nt: TGTGCCACCAGCGACAGGGCGTCCCATGAGCAGTACTTC

d_gene: TRBD2
v_gene: TRBV20-1
abundance: many
j_gene: TRBJ2-5
len: 14
CDR3aa: CSARADGRVETQYF
CDR3nt: TGCAGTGCTAGAGCGGATGGGAGGGTTGAGACCCAGTACTTC

d_gene: -
v_gene: TRBV7-9
abundance: -
j_gene: TRBJ1-4
len: 15
CDR3aa: CASSTRKGGGEKLFF
CDR3nt: TGTGCCAGCAGCACCCGGAAGGGCGGGGGTGAAAAACTGTTTTTT

d_gene: TRBD1
v_gene: TRBV6-5
abundance: -
j_gene: TRBJ2-1
len: 14
CDR3aa: CASRSSDRDNEQFF
CDR3nt: TGTGCCAGCAGGAGCTCGGACAGGGACAATGAGCAGTTCTTC

d_gene: TRBD2
v_gene: TRBV20-1
abundance: -
j_gene: TRBJ2-1
len: 18
CDR3aa: CSAQELGRLAGGDNEQFF
CDR3nt: TGCAGTGCCCAAGAACTGGGGCGACTAGCGGGAGGTGACAATGAGCAGTTCTTC

d_gene: -
v_gene: TRBV7-9
abundance: few
j_gene: TRBJ2-3
len: 17
CDR3aa: CASSLARTYPAADTQYF
CDR3nt: TGTGCCAGCAGCTTAGCGAGAACGTACCCCGCGGCAGATACGCAGTATTTT

d_gene: -
v_gene: TRBV9
abundance: -
j_gene: TRBJ1-1
len: 13
CDR3aa: CASSGDTDTEAFF
CDR3nt: TGTGCCAGCAGCGGTGACACGGACACTGAAGCTTTCTTT

d_gene: -
v_gene: TRBV7-2
abundance: many
j_gene: TRBJ2-1
len: 15
CDR3aa: CASSLGRDTYNEQFF
CDR3nt: TGTGCCAGCAGCTTAGGGAGGGACACCTACAATGAGCAGTTCTTC

d_gene: -
v_gene: TRBV7-2
abundance: many
j_gene: TRBJ2-7
len: 14
CDR3aa: CASRLPRGPYEQYF
CDR3nt: TGTGCCAGTAGGTTGCCCAGGGGACCCTACGAGCAGTACTTC

d_gene: TRBD2
v_gene: TRBV18
abundance: many
j_gene: TRBJ2-1
len: 17
CDR3aa: CASSYTSGSYSYNEQFF
CDR3nt: TGTGCCAGCTCATATACTAGCGGCTCATACTCCTACAATGAGCAGTTCTTC

d_gene: -
v_gene: TRBV21-1
abundance: -
j_gene: TRBJ1-1
len: 17
CDR3aa: CASSKANMGTGDTEAFF
CDR3nt: TGTGCCAGCAGCAAAGCGAACATGGGGACAGGTGACACTGAAGCTTTCTTT

d_gene: -
v_gene: TRBV11-2
abundance: few
j_gene: TRBJ2-3
len: 15
CDR3aa: CASSLVRPGTDTQYF
CDR3nt: TGTGCCAGCAGCTTAGTCAGACCAGGCACAGATACGCAGTATTTT

d_gene: -
v_gene: TRBV5-4
abundance: once
j_gene: TRBJ1-2
len: 13
CDR3aa: CASSLDGQNGYTF
CDR3nt: TGTGCCAGCAGCTTGGACGGGCAAAACGGCTACACCTTC

d_gene: -
v_gene: TRBV29-1
abundance: few
j_gene: TRBJ2-3
len: 12
CDR3aa: CSQGGSTDTQYF
CDR3nt: TGCAGCCAAGGGGGTAGCACAGATACGCAGTATTTT

d_gene: TRBD2
v_gene: TRBV12-3/TRBV12-4
abundance: few
j_gene: TRBJ2-7
len: 15
CDR3aa: CASSLSLAGLYEQYF
CDR3nt: TGTGCCAGCAGTTTAAGCCTAGCGGGGCTTTACGAGCAGTACTTC

d_gene: TRBD2
v_gene: TRBV12-3/TRBV12-4
abundance: few
j_gene: TRBJ2-7
len: 16
CDR3aa: CASSPSGDSSYNEQYF
CDR3nt: TGTGCCAGCAGTCCCAGCGGGGATAGCTCCTACAATGAGCAGTACTTC

d_gene: TRBD1
v_gene: TRBV6-5
abundance: few
j_gene: TRBJ2-7
len: 15
CDR3aa: CASSYSTDRSGEQYF
CDR3nt: TGTGCCAGCAGTTACTCAACGGACAGGTCGGGGGAGCAGTACTTC

d_gene: -
v_gene: TRBV6-5
abundance: -
j_gene: TRBJ2-7
len: 13
CDR3aa: CASSRGVSGEQYF
CDR3nt: TGTGCCAGTTCCAGGGGGGTATCAGGCGAGCAGTACTTC

d_gene: -
v_gene: TRBV7-9
abundance: many
j_gene: TRBJ1-5
len: 15
CDR3aa: CASSLADMDQKPQHF
CDR3nt: TGTGCCAGCAGCTTAGCCGACATGGACCAAAAGCCCCAGCATTTT

d_gene: -
v_gene: TRBV5-1
abundance: few
j_gene: TRBJ2-3
len: 13
CDR3aa: CASSQVGEDTQYF
CDR3nt: TGCGCCAGCAGTCAGGTCGGGGAAGATACGCAGTATTTT

d_gene: TRBD1
v_gene: TRBV29-1
abundance: few
j_gene: TRBJ1-1
len: 12
CDR3aa: CSVDRGQGTAFF
CDR3nt: TGCAGCGTTGATCGGGGACAGGGGACGGCTTTCTTT

d_gene: -
v_gene: TRBV12-3/TRBV12-4
abundance: few
j_gene: TRBJ2-7
len: 12
CDR3aa: CASSLSSDEQYF
CDR3nt: TGTGCCAGCAGCCTTTCGTCGGACGAGCAGTACTTC

d_gene: TRBD2
v_gene: TRBV10-2
abundance: -
j_gene: TRBJ2-1
len: 17
CDR3aa: CASSGTSGPLGYNEQFF
CDR3nt: TGCGCCAGCAGCGGGACTAGCGGACCCCTGGGGTACAATGAGCAGTTCTTC

d_gene: TRBD1
v_gene: TRBV27
abundance: -
j_gene: TRBJ2-1
len: 14
CDR3aa: CASTYQGGWDEQFF
CDR3nt: TGTGCCAGCACCTACCAAGGGGGCTGGGATGAGCAGTTCTTC

d_gene: -
v_gene: TRBV6-6
abundance: many
j_gene: TRBJ2-7
len: 14
CDR3aa: CASSYDPGSYEQYF
CDR3nt: TGTGCCAGCAGTTACGACCCGGGATCCTACGAGCAGTACTTC

d_gene: -
v_gene: TRBV4-1
abundance: -
j_gene: TRBJ2-7
len: 16
CDR3aa: CASSQVSGMSSYEQYF
CDR3nt: TGCGCCAGCAGCCAAGTGAGTGGAATGTCCTCCTACGAGCAGTACTTC

d_gene: TRBD1
v_gene: TRBV4-3
abundance: -
j_gene: TRBJ1-1
len: 12
CDR3aa: CASGWDREEAFF
CDR3nt: TGCGCCAGCGGATGGGACAGGGAAGAAGCTTTCTTT

d_gene: -
v_gene: TRBV5-1
abundance: -
j_gene: TRBJ2-2
len: 15
CDR3aa: CASSSGQWEAGELFF
CDR3nt: TGCGCCAGCAGCTCGGGACAGTGGGAGGCCGGGGAGCTGTTTTTT

d_gene: TRBD1
v_gene: TRBV6-1
abundance: -
j_gene: TRBJ1-2
len: 18
CDR3aa: CASAKITAGTGGNYGYTF
CDR3nt: TGTGCCAGCGCCAAAATAACTGCCGGGACAGGGGGTAACTATGGCTACACCTTC

d_gene: -
v_gene: TRBV30
abundance: -
j_gene: TRBJ2-5
len: 12
CDR3aa: CAWSVRVGGQYF
CDR3nt: TGTGCCTGGAGTGTACGGGTTGGGGGCCAGTACTTC

d_gene: TRBD1
v_gene: TRBV20-1
abundance: few
j_gene: TRBJ1-1
len: 14
CDR3aa: CSARRTGGGTEAFF
CDR3nt: TGCAGTGCTAGACGTACAGGGGGAGGAACTGAAGCTTTCTTT

d_gene: -
v_gene: TRBV3-1
abundance: few
j_gene: TRBJ2-7
len: 13
CDR3aa: CASSQLASYEQYF
CDR3nt: TGTGCCAGCAGCCAGCTAGCTTCCTACGAGCAGTACTTC

d_gene: TRBD2
v_gene: TRBV6-5
abundance: many
j_gene: TRBJ2-7
len: 14
CDR3aa: CATIRPGGAYEQYF
CDR3nt: TGTGCCACCATCCGCCCCGGGGGGGCCTACGAGCAGTACTTC

d_gene: -
v_gene: TRBV27
abundance: -
j_gene: TRBJ2-7
len: 15
CDR3aa: CASSRARGLSYEQYF
CDR3nt: TGTGCCAGCAGTCGGGCCAGGGGCCTCTCCTACGAGCAGTACTTC

d_gene: -
v_gene: TRBV5-1
abundance: many
j_gene: TRBJ2-6
len: 15
CDR3aa: CASSYQSSGANVLTF
CDR3nt: TGCGCCAGCAGCTACCAGAGCTCTGGGGCCAACGTCCTGACTTTC

d_gene: -
v_gene: TRBV7-2
abundance: few
j_gene: TRBJ2-2
len: 15
CDR3aa: CASSQGGPSTGELFF
CDR3nt: TGTGCCAGCAGCCAGGGAGGTCCCAGCACCGGGGAGCTGTTTTTT